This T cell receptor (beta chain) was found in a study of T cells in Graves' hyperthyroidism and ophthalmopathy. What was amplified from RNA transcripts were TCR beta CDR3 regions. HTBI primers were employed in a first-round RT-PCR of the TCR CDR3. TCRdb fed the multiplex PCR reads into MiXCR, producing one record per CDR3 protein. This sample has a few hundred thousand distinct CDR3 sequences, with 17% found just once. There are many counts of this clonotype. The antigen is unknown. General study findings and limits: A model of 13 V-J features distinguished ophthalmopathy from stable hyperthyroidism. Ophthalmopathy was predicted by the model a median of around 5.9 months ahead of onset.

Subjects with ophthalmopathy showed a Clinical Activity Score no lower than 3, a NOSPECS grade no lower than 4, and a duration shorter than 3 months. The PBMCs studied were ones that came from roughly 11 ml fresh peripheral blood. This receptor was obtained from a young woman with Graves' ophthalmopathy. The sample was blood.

The CDR3 here is CASSIHAAGASGNTIYF. CDR3 nucleotide sequence: TGTGCCAGCAGTATCCACGCCGCAGGGGCCTCTGGAAACACCATATATTTT. The chain links TRBV28 to TRBJ1-3; perhaps TRBD1 as D (6 bases). This CDR3 contains 17 residues. Germline V CDR1 and CDR2: MDHEN, SYDVKM. V dropped 5 bases and J dropped 0 bases, with 17 bases sitting between them.